These T cell receptor beta chains were read from a single sample in a study of CD8+CD57+ T cells in acquired aplastic anemia. Each CDR3 protein is one row after TCRdb ran MiXCR on the reads. The table shows roughly 200,000 distinct CDR3 sequences, with 65% occurring only once. The specimen sequenced was sorted CD4+, CD8+, or CD8+CD57+ T cells (not recorded which) from PBMCs. The receptors derive from a human donor with aplastic anemia. The CDR3 runs from the conserved cysteine through the conserved F or W. D genes are given only for firm matches. Size tells how often a clone was seen (once, few, many) or the class of an expanded clone, and some rows leave it out.

TRBV2,-,-,TRBJ1-5,TGTGCCAGCAGTGAAGGGCAGGGCGATCAGCCCCAGCATTTT,CASSEGQGDQPQHF
TRBV20-1,-,TRBD2,TRBJ2-5,TGCAGTGCTATTAGCGGGAGGGAGACCCAGTACTTC,CSAISGRETQYF
TRBV7-6,few,-,TRBJ2-1,TGTGCCAGCAGCTTGGGCAAGGACTGGACTTACAATGAGCAGTTCTTC,CASSLGKDWTYNEQFF
TRBV10-3,-,-,TRBJ2-7,TGTGCCATCACCCGAAGCTTATTAGCGGACTCCTACGAGCAGTACTTC,CAITRSLLADSYEQYF
TRBV20-1,-,-,TRBJ1-1,TGCAGTGCGAACGAGGGACTCACGAACACTGGAGCTTTCTTT,CSANEGLTNTGAFF
TRBV6-5,-,-,TRBJ2-7,TGTGCCAGCAGTTACGTCGGTTCCTCCTACGAGCAGTACTTC,CASSYVGSSYEQYF
TRBV11-1,-,TRBD1,TRBJ2-7,TGTGCCAGCAGCTCCGACAGGGGCCTTGATCCCTACGAGCAGTACTTC,CASSSDRGLDPYEQYF
TRBV9,-,TRBD1,TRBJ1-1,TGTGCCAGCAGCGTTGGGACAGCCTACACTGAAGCTTTCTTT,CASSVGTAYTEAFF
TRBV7-8,once,-,TRBJ2-1,TGTGCCAGCAGTGAGGTGGGGCTTGGGCAGTTCTTC,CASSEVGLGQFF
TRBV7-6,many,-,TRBJ2-2,TGTGCCAGCAGCTCGGGGTTGCGCACCGGGGAGCTGTTTTTT,CASSSGLRTGELFF
TRBV9,-,-,TRBJ1-5,TGTGCCAGCAGCGCAGGGTACAATCAGCCCCAGCATTTT,CASSAGYNQPQHF
TRBV20-1,-,-,TRBJ2-7,TGCAGTGCCACCGCTCCGGGGGTCGAGCAGTACTTC,CSATAPGVEQYF
TRBV10-3,few,TRBD1,TRBJ1-6,TGTGCCATCAGCGGGGACAGGGCTTTCGCCCTCCACTTT,CAISGDRAFALHF
TRBV29-1,-,TRBD1,TRBJ2-3,TGCAGCGTTGGACAGGGAACAGATACGCAGTATTTT,CSVGQGTDTQYF
TRBV6-1,-,-,TRBJ1-2,TGTGCCAGCAGTGAAGTCAGGGGACCTTATGGCTACACCTTC,CASSEVRGPYGYTF
TRBV2,-,TRBD2,TRBJ2-1,TGTGCCAGCAGTGACGGACTAGCGACAACACCCTTCAATGAGCAGTTCTTC,CASSDGLATTPFNEQFF
TRBV7-2,-,-,TRBJ2-5,TGTGCCAGCAGCTATGATCCACAAGAGACCCAGTACTTC,CASSYDPQETQYF
TRBV4-2,-,-,TRBJ1-6,TGTGCCAGCAGCCAAGACGGACGGAATTCACCCCTCCACTTT,CASSQDGRNSPLHF
TRBV5-4,few,-,TRBJ1-2,TGTGCCAGCAGCTTGGGTGGGGTTAGAGACTATGGCTACACCTTC,CASSLGGVRDYGYTF
TRBV2,few,-,TRBJ2-5,TGTGCCAGCACCCGATCGTTTCGAGAGACCCAGTACTTC,CASTRSFRETQYF
TRBV7-6,-,TRBD2,TRBJ2-1,TGTGCCAGCAGCCTCCTTGGGGGGGGACTAGCGGTAAATGAGCAGTTCTTC,CASSLLGGGLAVNEQFF
TRBV9,-,TRBD2,TRBJ2-5,TGTGCCAGCAGCGGGGGACTACCCATTGAGACCCAGTACTTC,CASSGGLPIETQYF
TRBV28,few,-,TRBJ2-1,TGTGCCAGCAGTTTACAATTCAATGAGCAGTTCTTC,CASSLQFNEQFF
TRBV29-1,-,TRBD2,TRBJ2-2,TGCAGCGTTGCCGCGGGGGCCGGGGAGCTGTTTTTT,CSVAAGAGELFF
TRBV7-2,few,-,TRBJ1-5,TGTGCCAGCAGCTCGCCCGTCGGGGGGACGGCCCAGCATTTT,CASSSPVGGTAQHF
TRBV20-1,-,TRBD1,TRBJ2-5,TGCAGTCAAACAGGGGGCGGGGAGACCCAGTACTTC,CSQTGGGETQYF
TRBV20-1,-,-,TRBJ1-1,TGCAGTGCTGCGGGACAGAACACTGAAGCTTTCTTT,CSAAGQNTEAFF
TRBV7-9,-,-,TRBJ2-7,TGTGCCAGCACCGACCAGGGCCTGCGCCCCCACGAGCAGTACTTC,CASTDQGLRPHEQYF
TRBV12-3/TRBV12-4,many,-,TRBJ2-2,TGTGCCAGCAGTAAAATTAGCCCGAACACCGGGGAGCTGTTTTTT,CASSKISPNTGELFF
TRBV15,few,-,TRBJ1-3,TGTGCCACCAGCAGAGATGTGGTCTCTGGAAACACCATATATTTT,CATSRDVVSGNTIYF
TRBV2,-,TRBD1,TRBJ1-5,TGTGCCAGCAGCGGGACAGGGTCATTCAATCAGCCCCAGCATTTT,CASSGTGSFNQPQHF
TRBV7-2,-,-,TRBJ2-1,TGTGCCAGCAGCTCCCGAGGGATGGGAGGCTATGAGCAGTTCTTC,CASSSRGMGGYEQFF
TRBV15,few,-,TRBJ2-7,TGTGCCACCAGCAGAGGGGGGGCAGGGGTCCACGAGCAGTACTTC,CATSRGGAGVHEQYF
TRBV12-3/TRBV12-4,-,TRBD2,TRBJ2-3,TGTGCCAGCAGTCCCGGGACTATTACTGCAGATACGCAGTATTTT,CASSPGTITADTQYF
TRBV5-1,-,-,TRBJ2-5,TGCGCCAGCAGCTTGTCCGACGCCCAAGAGACCCAGTACTTC,CASSLSDAQETQYF
TRBV7-8,-,-,TRBJ1-5,TGTGCCAGCAGCGTTCACAGGAATCAGCCCCAGCATTTT,CASSVHRNQPQHF
TRBV19,few,-,TRBJ2-7,TGTGCCAGTAGTATAGACAGCATCTCCTACGAGCAGTACTTC,CASSIDSISYEQYF
TRBV24-1,-,-,TRBJ2-3,TGTGCCACCAGTTCGGGACCGATCAATGAGCAGTATTTT,CATSSGPINEQYF
TRBV6-1,once,TRBD1,TRBJ1-2,TGTGCCAGCCGCCAAGACAGGGGGATTTATGGCTACACCTTC,CASRQDRGIYGYTF
TRBV15,-,-,TRBJ2-1,TGTGCCACCAGCAGGGACAATGAGCAGTTCTTC,CATSRDNEQFF
TRBV5-1,-,TRBD2,TRBJ2-1,TGCGCCAGCAGCCCAACTAGCGGGAGCAGATATGAGCAGTTCTTC,CASSPTSGSRYEQFF
TRBV20-1,-,-,TRBJ1-2,TGCAGTGCCCGGTCTGGACGGGTGGGCTATGGCTACACCTTC,CSARSGRVGYGYTF
TRBV20-1,-,-,TRBJ2-7,TGCAGTGCTAGCCCCCCCGGGAGACACTACGAGCAGTACTTC,CSASPPGRHYEQYF
TRBV7-3,-,-,TRBJ1-1,TGTGCCAGCAGCTTAATGCACATGAACACTGAAGCTTTCTTT,CASSLMHMNTEAFF
TRBV20-1,-,-,TRBJ2-5,TGCAGTGCTAGAGGGGACACGGACGAGACCCAGTACTTC,CSARGDTDETQYF
TRBV7-3,few,-,TRBJ2-7,TGTGCCAGCAGCGAAGAGGCCGTGGGCCAGGCCTACGAGCAGTACTTC,CASSEEAVGQAYEQYF
TRBV4-1,-,-,TRBJ1-6,TGCGCCAGCAGCCAAGATCATAACTCCTATAATTCACCCCTCCACTTT,CASSQDHNSYNSPLHF
TRBV7-2,-,-,TRBJ2-3,TGTGCCAGCAGCCCCGACCCAGGGGCGCAGTATTTC,CASSPDPGAQYF
TRBV7-9,-,TRBD2,TRBJ2-5,TGTGCCAGCAGCTCTCTAGCGGAAGAGACCCAGTACTTC,CASSSLAEETQYF